This T cell receptor (beta chain) was retrieved from a study of T cells in Graves' hyperthyroidism and ophthalmopathy. RNA transcripts served as the template for amplifying TCR beta CDR3 regions. The HTBI primer set served for first-round RT-PCR of the TCR CDR3. TCRdb analysed the multiplex PCR reads with MiXCR anew, one entry per CDR3 protein. The table has 650,000 to 800,000 distinct CDR3 sequences, roughly 46% seen once. The germline V gene has CDR1 DFQATT and CDR2 SNEGSKA (reference sequence). J was trimmed by 1 base and V by 6 bases; bases with no gene match: 6. CDR3 length: 15 amino acids. Study results and limitations: Ophthalmopathy stood apart from stable hyperthyroidism in a 13 V-J model.

With regard to this clonotype: Its antigen is as yet unknown.

The chain employs TRBV20-1 and TRBJ2-2, with 9 bases that match TRBD1. The receptor was derived from an adult man with Graves' disease, either hyperthyroidism or ophthalmopathy (not recorded which). Sequencing was carried out using peripheral blood or thyroid tissue (not recorded which). The CDR3 sequence is CSANRGLLNTGELFF. Written as DNA, the CDR3 is TGCAGTGCCAACAGGGGGCTTCTGAACACCGGGGAGCTGTTTTTT.